These T cell receptor beta chains were read from a single sample in a study of technical replicates of blood from several donors. TCRdb keeps only in-frame clones here, not all; method: immunoSEQ multiplex PCR. Found here are about 76,000 clones, 85% to 95% of them singletons; the top ten hold 0.3% to 0.45%. Sequenced: T cells isolated from PBMCs. The receptor set was obtained from a human donor in good health. The CDR3 runs from the conserved cysteine through the conserved F or W. The D gene is left open where the match is weak. Clone size, where shown, is once, few, many, or a class for clones that have expanded.

clone_size	j_call	d_call	v_call	cdr3_aa	cdr3_nt
NA	TRBJ1-4	NA	TRBV5-8	CASSLVTNEKLFF	TGTGCCAGCAGCTTGGTCACAAATGAAAAACTGTTTTTT
NA	TRBJ2-7	TRBD1	TRBV5-1	CASSWGQPPSYEQYF	TGCGCCAGCAGCTGGGGACAGCCGCCCTCCTACGAGCAGTACTTC
NA	TRBJ2-7	TRBD1	TRBV9	CASSVVGQGGEQYF	TGTGCCAGCAGCGTAGTAGGACAGGGGGGCGAGCAGTACTTC
NA	TRBJ1-2	TRBD1	TRBV6-6	CASTGQGYGYTF	TGTGCCAGCACCGGACAGGGCTATGGCTACACCTTC
NA	TRBJ2-2	NA	TRBV7-2	CASSPQGSGELFF	TGTGCCAGCAGCCCCCAGGGTTCCGGGGAGCTGTTTTTT
NA	TRBJ2-7	NA	TRBV7-9	CASSFRGYEQYF	TGTGCCAGCAGCTTCAGGGGCTACGAGCAGTACTTC
NA	TRBJ1-5	TRBD1	TRBV30	CAWSRDRGNQPQHF	TGTGCCTGGAGCCGGGACAGGGGCAATCAGCCCCAGCATTTT
NA	TRBJ2-7	NA	TRBV7-9	CASSLTGYEGQYF	TGTGCCAGCAGCTTGACAGGCTACGAGGGGCAGTACTTC
once	TRBJ1-5	NA	TRBV19	CASGGAQGPQHF	TGTGCCAGTGGAGGGGCCCAAGGGCCCCAGCATTTT
NA	TRBJ2-1	TRBD1	TRBV27	CASSLSYPGQGANEQFF	TGTGCCAGCAGTTTATCGTATCCGGGACAGGGGGCCAATGAGCAGTTCTTC
NA	TRBJ2-7	TRBD1	TRBV6-1	CASSEASGQGYEQYF	TGTGCCAGCAGTGAAGCCTCGGGACAGGGCTACGAGCAGTACTTC
NA	TRBJ2-1	NA	TRBV6-5	CASSYQFGDEQFF	TGTGCCAGCAGTTATCAATTTGGAGATGAGCAGTTCTTC
NA	TRBJ2-7	NA	TRBV9	CASSVTDDGYEQYF	TGTGCCAGCAGCGTTACAGACGATGGATACGAGCAGTACTTC
NA	TRBJ1-2	TRBD1	TRBV7-8	CASKETGGGSYGYTF	TGTGCCAGTAAAGAGACAGGGGGCGGTTCCTATGGCTACACCTTC
NA	TRBJ1-1	NA	TRBV5-1	CASSLRQNTEAFF	TGCGCCAGCAGCCTCAGACAGAACACTGAAGCTTTCTTT
NA	TRBJ2-7	TRBD1	TRBV5-4	CASSLLTGHEQYF	TGTGCCAGCAGCCTTTTGACAGGGCACGAGCAGTACTTC
NA	TRBJ2-3	NA	TRBV13	CASSLGDADTQYF	TGTGCCAGCAGCTTGGGAGATGCAGATACGCAGTATTTT
NA	TRBJ1-2	NA	TRBV7-2	CASSPTTPNYGYTF	TGTGCCAGCAGCCCTACTACACCAAACTATGGCTACACCTTC
NA	TRBJ2-2	NA	TRBV18	CASSLVTQGSGELFF	TGTGCCAGCTCACTAGTCACCCAGGGATCCGGGGAGCTGTTTTTT
NA	TRBJ2-7	NA	TRBV15	CATSRDAGPYEQYF	TGTGCCACCAGCAGAGATGCGGGGCCCTACGAGCAGTACTTC
once	TRBJ2-7	NA	TRBV2	CASRGGSYSYEQYF	TGTGCCAGCAGAGGAGGTAGCTATTCCTACGAGCAGTACTTC
few	TRBJ2-7	TRBD1	TRBV6-5	CASSSLDRAFEQYF	TGTGCCAGCAGCTCCCTGGACAGGGCTTTCGAGCAGTACTTC
NA	TRBJ1-2	TRBD1	TRBV12-5	CASGLKGAFYGYTF	TGTGCTAGTGGTTTAAAGGGGGCCTTCTATGGCTACACCTTC
NA	TRBJ2-5	NA	TRBV5-6	CASSLLDRQPQETQYF	TGTGCCAGCAGCTTGCTAGACAGGCAACCCCAAGAGACCCAGTACTTC
NA	TRBJ1-1	NA	TRBV14	CASSQGWYGGTEAFF	TGTGCCAGCAGCCAAGGATGGTACGGGGGCACTGAAGCTTTCTTT
NA	TRBJ1-2	TRBD1	TRBV7-8	CASSLAGQGIDGYTF	TGTGCCAGCAGCTTAGCGGGACAGGGGATCGATGGCTACACCTTC
NA	TRBJ2-7	NA	TRBV6-5	CASSSEVPYEQYF	TGTGCCAGCAGCTCGGAGGTCCCCTACGAGCAGTACTTC
NA	TRBJ2-7	TRBD2	TRBV28	CASSFTAGGFYEQYF	TGTGCCAGCAGTTTCACAGCGGGAGGTTTCTACGAGCAGTACTTC
NA	TRBJ2-7	NA	TRBV19	CASSIGIGEQYF	TGTGCCAGTAGTATAGGGATCGGGGAGCAGTACTTC
NA	TRBJ1-2	TRBD1	TRBV28	CASSPMGQAHKKNYGYTF	TGTGCCAGCAGTCCTATGGGACAGGCCCACAAGAAGAACTATGGCTACACCTTC
NA	TRBJ1-5	NA	TRBV28	CASSETRTSNQPQHF	TGTGCCAGCTCCGAAACTCGTACTAGCAATCAGCCCCAGCATTTT
NA	TRBJ2-1	TRBD2	TRBV4-1	CASSQETLAGGPKSYNEQFF	TGCGCCAGCAGCCAAGAAACGCTAGCGGGAGGGCCCAAGTCCTACAATGAGCAGTTCTTC
NA	TRBJ1-2	NA	TRBV6-6	CASSLDSDYGYTF	TGTGCCAGCAGTTTAGACAGCGACTATGGCTACACCTTC
NA	TRBJ2-3	TRBD2	TRBV7-2	CASSLTSGSYTDTQYF	TGTGCCAGCAGCTTAACTAGCGGGAGTTACACAGATACGCAGTATTTT
NA	TRBJ2-5	TRBD2	TRBV2	CASRREREGSKTQYF	TGTGCCAGCAGGAGGGAGCGGGAGGGTTCGAAGACCCAGTACTTC
once	TRBJ1-3	TRBD1	TRBV6-6	CASSPDRLNTIYF	TGTGCCAGCAGCCCGGACAGGTTAAACACCATATATTTT
NA	TRBJ2-7	NA	TRBV15	CATSRGGGESSWEQYF	TGTGCCACCAGCAGAGGGGGCGGGGAGAGCTCCTGGGAGCAGTACTTC
NA	TRBJ1-1	NA	TRBV27	CASSLYSRGTEAFF	TGTGCCAGCAGTTTATATAGCAGGGGCACTGAAGCTTTCTTT
NA	TRBJ2-7	TRBD1	TRBV5-1	CASSPDRGRYEQYF	TGCGCCAGCAGCCCGGACAGGGGTCGATACGAGCAGTACTTC
NA	TRBJ2-7	TRBD2	TRBV4-1	CASSQSQRESREQYF	TGCGCCAGCAGCCAAAGTCAGCGGGAGTCTCGGGAGCAGTACTTC
NA	TRBJ2-1	TRBD2	TRBV6-6	CASSPQGASGNNEQFF	TGTGCCAGCAGCCCACAAGGGGCTAGCGGTAACAATGAGCAGTTCTTC
NA	TRBJ1-4	NA	TRBV30	CAWSLGGGIQEKLFF	TGTGCCTGGAGTTTAGGCGGAGGGATTCAAGAAAAACTGTTTTTT
once	TRBJ1-3	NA	TRBV30	CAWSVQAGNTIYF	TGTGCCTGGAGTGTACAGGCCGGAAACACCATATATTTT
NA	TRBJ1-1	NA	TRBV27	CASSLSVDTVNTEAFF	TGTGCCAGCAGTCTCTCGGTGGACACCGTGAACACTGAAGCTTTCTTT
NA	TRBJ1-2	TRBD1	TRBV5-4	CASSPGGSAESLDGYTF	TGTGCCAGCAGCCCAGGGGGGTCGGCGGAGTCCCTTGATGGCTACACCTTC
once	TRBJ1-3	NA	TRBV28	CASSLRDTSMAGNTIYF	TGTGCCAGCAGTCTCCGGGACACTTCAATGGCTGGAAACACCATATATTTT
NA	TRBJ2-1	TRBD2	TRBV9	CASSDEVGRAGDNEQFF	TGTGCCAGCAGTGATGAAGTTGGGAGGGCCGGTGACAATGAGCAGTTCTTC
NA	TRBJ2-5	TRBD2	TRBV10-3	CAISESIAGETQYF	TGTGCCATCAGTGAGTCGATAGCGGGGGAGACCCAGTACTTC
NA	TRBJ2-2	TRBD2	TRBV7-3	CASSLAGGSNTGELFF	TGTGCCAGCAGCTTAGCGGGAGGCTCCAACACCGGGGAGCTGTTTTTT
NA	TRBJ2-4	NA	TRBV9	CASSPPVGGAKNIQYF	TGTGCCAGCAGCCCCCCCGTAGGGGGAGCCAAAAACATTCAGTACTTC
NA	TRBJ2-3	TRBD2	TRBV6-5	CASSSGLGGDTQYF	TGTGCCAGCAGTTCTGGACTAGGCGGGGATACGCAGTATTTT
NA	TRBJ2-1	TRBD2	TRBV27	CASSPGLAGESEQFF	TGTGCCAGCAGTCCTGGACTAGCGGGAGAAAGTGAGCAGTTCTTC
NA	TRBJ1-1	TRBD1	TRBV7-9	CASSLQGALNTEAFF	TGTGCCAGCAGCTTACAGGGGGCTTTAAACACTGAAGCTTTCTTT
NA	TRBJ2-7	TRBD1	TRBV6-6	CASSDRVTYEQYF	TGTGCCAGCAGTGACAGGGTCACCTACGAGCAGTACTTC
NA	TRBJ1-1	NA	TRBV28	CASSFPMNTEAFF	TGTGCCAGCAGTTTTCCCATGAACACTGAAGCTTTCTTT